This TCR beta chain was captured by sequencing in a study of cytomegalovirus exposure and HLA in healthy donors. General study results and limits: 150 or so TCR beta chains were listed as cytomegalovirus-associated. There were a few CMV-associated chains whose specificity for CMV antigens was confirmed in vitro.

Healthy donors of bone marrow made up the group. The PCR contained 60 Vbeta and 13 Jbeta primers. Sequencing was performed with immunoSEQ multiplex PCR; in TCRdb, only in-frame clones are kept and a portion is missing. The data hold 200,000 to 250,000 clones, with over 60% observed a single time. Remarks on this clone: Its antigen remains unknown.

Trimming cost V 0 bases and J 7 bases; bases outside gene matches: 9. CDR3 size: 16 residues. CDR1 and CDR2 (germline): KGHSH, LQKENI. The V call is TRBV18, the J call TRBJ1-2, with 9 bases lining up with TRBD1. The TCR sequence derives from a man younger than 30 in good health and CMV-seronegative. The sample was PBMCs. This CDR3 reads CASSPPAKGTGSGYTF. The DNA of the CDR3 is TGTGCCAGCTCACCACCCGCGAAAGGGACAGGGAGTGGCTACACCTTC. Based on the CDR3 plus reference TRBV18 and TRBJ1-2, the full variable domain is NAGVMQNPRHLVRRRGQEARLRCSPMKGHSHVYWYRQLPEEGLKFMVYLQKENIIDESGMPKERFSAEFPKEGPSILRIQQVVRGDSAAYFCASSPPAKGTGSGYTFGSGTRLTVV.